This entry is about one TCR beta chain. The data originate from a study of blood T cell repertoires in COVID-19. Only in-frame clones appear in the TCRdb table, and some are missing; sequencing was by immunoSEQ multiplex PCR. The data contain approximately 60,000 clones, around 93% of them seen just once; the ten biggest clones take up roughly 2.7%. Germline CDR1 LGHNA, CDR2 YSLEER. The CDR3 has 16 residues. The V end was cut by 1 base, the J end by 7 bases, with 19 bases between. The sequence was obtained from a man aged 70-80 years with active COVID-19. The V gene is TRBV4-3, the J gene TRBJ1-2; maybe TRBD1 (5 bases). The specimen was peripheral blood. CDR3 DNA sequence: TGCGCCAGCAGCCAAGTTGGCTTCGGGGGAGGGTTTGGCTACACCTTC. It codes for CASSQVGFGGGFGYTF.